The entry below gives a single TCR beta chain sequence along with its context. Sequencing used immunoSEQ multiplex PCR; TCRdb keeps in-frame clones, though not all of them. The sample yields 45,000 to 65,000 clones, around 92% seen once. The V end lost 0 bases, the J end lost 3 bases, and 8 bases lay between the germline ends. Germline assignment: CDR1 LNHDA and CDR2 SQIVND (reference sequence). This CDR3 is built from 14 residues. The data derive from a study of memory CD8 T cells in hepatitis C reinfection. The time point here: pre-reinfection, 55 to 20 weeks before reinfection detection. No in vitro expansion preceded TCR sequencing of the sorted cells. Donors were people who inject drugs in the Montreal HEPCO cohort.

The rearrangement links TRBV19 to TRBJ1-1; no clear D. Sequenced input: naive CD8+ T cells sorted from blood. The TCR was taken from a man between 18 and 29 years old with hepatitis C virus infection. The DNA for the CDR3 is TGTGCCAGTAGTATAGATTCGGACTACACTGAAGCTTTCTTT. It yields the protein CASSIDSDYTEAFF.